This T cell receptor beta chain was retrieved from a study of blood T cell repertoires in COVID-19. Study summary: PBMCs, B-cell-depleted T cells, or T cells were the source of the cDNA or gDNA that made up the material.

In the authors' methods: Reference gene primer amplification in the assay estimated nucleated cell counts. Here immunoSEQ multiplex PCR was the method, and the copy in TCRdb shows in-frame clones only, minus some. The D gene and trimming were derived from the DNA, and the V and J assignments and clone size from that table. Among more than 300,000 clones listed, more than 90% were seen once. This clone was recorded only once. Recovery meant two consecutive negative NP/OP PCR tests, professional clearance, or resolved symptoms. Trimming stripped 3 bases from V and 8 bases from J, with 16 bases between. The CDR3 sequence is 13 residues long. Germline V gene data show CDR1 as DFQATT and CDR2 as SNEGSKA (reference sequence).

The sequence was obtained from a woman aged 25 to 39 who had recovered from COVID-19. The chain combines TRBV20-1 with TRBJ1-1; D remains unclear. Input material: PBMCs or T cells enriched from blood (not recorded which). The DNA for the CDR3 is TGCAGTGCTAGTTTCAGAGACATACAAGAAGCTTTCTTT. It yields the protein CSASFRDIQEAFF.